This T cell receptor beta chain was identified during a study of cytomegalovirus exposure and HLA in healthy donors. PCR was performed using 60 Vbeta and 13 Jbeta primers. Measured with immunoSEQ multiplex PCR; TCRdb has only the in-frame clones, and not every one. The sample consists of under 150,000 clones, approximately 79% of them appearing once. The V gene's germline CDR1 is SEHNR and CDR2 FQNEAQ (reference sequence). The CDR3 covers 13 residues. Trimming cost V 5 bases and J 3 bases, with 11 bases left between them. The V and J genes are TRBV7-9 and TRBJ2-7; a possible D gene is TRBD2 (6 bases). Input material: PBMCs. This clonotype was obtained from a woman in her thirties or forties in good health and CMV-seropositive. In DNA form, the CDR3 reads TGTGCCAGCAGCCCACTAGCTCTCTACGAGCAGTACTTC. Its translation: CASSPLALYEQYF. Together with reference TRBV7-9 and TRBJ2-7, the CDR3 gives the full variable domain: DTGVSQNPRHKITKRGQNVTFRCDPISEHNRLYWYRQTLGQGPEFLTYFQNEAQLEKSRLLSDRFSAERPKGSFSTLEIQRTEQGDSAMYLCASSPLALYEQYFGPGTRLTVT.